These T cell receptor beta chains were read from a single sample in a study of T cell responses to AZD1222 COVID-19 vaccine. Some clones are missing from TCRdb's copy, which holds only in-frame ones; the method was immunoSEQ multiplex PCR. The sample shows about 270,000 clones, 94% of them seen only once. Here the sequenced sample was peripheral blood, taken 28 days after the second AZD1222 dose. The receptors come from an adult who received the AZD1222 COVID-19 vaccine. Both conserved end residues are part of each CDR3. The order of the fields is clone size, J gene, CDR3 length, D gene, V gene, CDR3 DNA, CDR3 protein. The D gene is left open where the match is weak. Where a row states a size, it is once, few, many or the class of an expanded clone; other rows omit it.

NA | TRBJ1-5 | 11 | NA | TRBV28 | TGTGCCAGCAGTCGGTTCCAGCCCCAGCATTTT | CASSRFQPQHF
NA | TRBJ1-4 | 18 | NA | TRBV11-2 | TGTGCCAGCAGCTTAGAGGTTTTTCGCCCTGCAACTAATGAAAAACTGTTTTTT | CASSLEVFRPATNEKLFF
NA | TRBJ2-5 | 13 | NA | TRBV28 | TGTGCCAGCAGTTCCCCTCATCAAGAGACCCAGTACTTC | CASSSPHQETQYF
NA | TRBJ2-3 | 14 | NA | TRBV11-3 | TGTGCCAGCAGCCCCAGAGTCCCCCCAGATACGCAGTATTTT | CASSPRVPPDTQYF
NA | TRBJ1-2 | 13 | NA | TRBV18 | TGTGCCAGCTCACCAAGCCGGGAGGATCGCTACACCTTC | CASSPSREDRYTF
NA | TRBJ2-7 | 19 | TRBD1 | TRBV12-5 | TGTGCTAGTGGTTTGGATTACTACCTATTCCGGGACAGAGAATACGAGCAGTACTTC | CASGLDYYLFRDREYEQYF
NA | TRBJ1-3 | 17 | NA | TRBV27 | TGTGCCAGCAGTTTAAAGCCAACAGGACTCTCTGGAAACACCATATATTTT | CASSLKPTGLSGNTIYF
few | TRBJ2-7 | 14 | NA | TRBV28 | TGTGCCAGCATCCCGACGGGCCTCTCCTACGAGCAGTACTTC | CASIPTGLSYEQYF
NA | TRBJ2-7 | 14 | NA | TRBV6-5 | TGTGCCAGCAGTTACGAGGCTGGTTGGTACGAGCAGTACTTC | CASSYEAGWYEQYF
NA | TRBJ2-7 | 13 | TRBD2 | TRBV19 | TGTGCCAGTAGGGGGGGGTCTGAATACGAGCAGTACTTC | CASRGGSEYEQYF
NA | TRBJ2-1 | 19 | TRBD2 | TRBV5-1 | TGCGCCAGCAGCCCTGGACTAGCGGGGGGGTGGTCGGATTACAATGAGCAGTTCTTC | CASSPGLAGGWSDYNEQFF
once | TRBJ2-1 | 16 | NA | TRBV7-3 | TGTGCCAGCAGCTCTGCCGGGACCAACTCCTACAATGAGCAGTTCTTC | CASSSAGTNSYNEQFF
NA | TRBJ1-6 | 15 | NA | TRBV6-5 | TGTGCCAGCAGTTACTTGGGCCGGACCACCCAACCCCTCCACTTT | CASSYLGRTTQPLHF
NA | TRBJ1-5 | 16 | TRBD1 | TRBV28 | TGTGCCAGCAGCTATCCTCACGGACAGGGAAATCAGCCCCAGCATTTT | CASSYPHGQGNQPQHF
once | TRBJ2-5 | 17 | TRBD1 | TRBV12-5 | TGTGCTAGTGGTTTGGTATTAGGGCAGGGGGCCGGAGAGACCCAGTACTTC | CASGLVLGQGAGETQYF
NA | TRBJ1-3 | 16 | NA | TRBV7-5 | TGTGCCAGAAGCCTAACCGGGCCCCCGTGGGGAAACACCATATATTTT | CARSLTGPPWGNTIYF
NA | TRBJ2-7 | 15 | TRBD2 | TRBV9 | TGTGCCAGCAGCACCGGGACTAGCGTCGGCTACGAGCAGTACTTC | CASSTGTSVGYEQYF
NA | TRBJ2-1 | 14 | NA | TRBV4-1 | TGCGCCAGCAGCCAAGACCCAGTATACAATGAGCAGTTCTTC | CASSQDPVYNEQFF
NA | TRBJ2-1 | 12 | TRBD2 | TRBV19 | TGTGCCAGTAGCCGGGAGGGCAATGAGCAGTTCTTC | CASSREGNEQFF
NA | TRBJ2-2 | 17 | TRBD2 | TRBV5-4 | TGTGCCAGCAGCCCGATGACTAGCGGGACGAACACCGGGGAGCTGTTTTTT | CASSPMTSGTNTGELFF
NA | TRBJ2-7 | 14 | NA | TRBV18 | TGTGCCAGCTCACCACCGGGGCGACCCTACGAGCAGTACTTC | CASSPPGRPYEQYF
few | TRBJ1-5 | 14 | NA | TRBV18 | TGTGCCAGCTCACCCGACAATAGCAATCAGCCCCAGCATTTT | CASSPDNSNQPQHF
NA | TRBJ1-3 | 18 | TRBD1 | TRBV5-4 | TGTGCCAGCAGCTTAAGCCCCGGACAGGGGGCGAAAGGAAACACCATATATTTT | CASSLSPGQGAKGNTIYF
NA | TRBJ1-5 | 13 | NA | TRBV7-9 | TGTGCCAGCAGCCGGACGGGGAATCAGCCCCAGCATTTT | CASSRTGNQPQHF
NA | TRBJ1-2 | 15 | NA | TRBV5-4 | TGTGCCAGCAGCGCCAAGCGGATAGCTAACTATGGCTACACCTTC | CASSAKRIANYGYTF
NA | TRBJ2-3 | 14 | NA | TRBV7-3 | TGTGCCAGCAGCTTAATTCCCGGGGAGGATACGCAGTATTTT | CASSLIPGEDTQYF
NA | TRBJ1-2 | 15 | NA | TRBV4-1 | TGCGCCAGCAGCCAGGACATGATGGGGGGAGGTGGCTACACCTTC | CASSQDMMGGGGYTF
NA | TRBJ1-2 | 15 | TRBD1 | TRBV29-1 | TGCAGCGTTGACGCCCGGGACAGGGGGTCCTATGGCTACACCTTC | CSVDARDRGSYGYTF
NA | TRBJ1-5 | 15 | NA | TRBV15 | TGTGCCACCAGCGAGGGGCGGTCTTTTGCTCAGCCCCAGCATTTT | CATSEGRSFAQPQHF
NA | TRBJ2-3 | 17 | TRBD2 | TRBV27 | TGTGCCAGCAGTTTCCATGGGGTGGGACTAGCGGCAGATACGCAGTATTTT | CASSFHGVGLAADTQYF